This T cell receptor (beta chain) was identified during a study of T cell responses to AZD1222 COVID-19 vaccine. As for this clone: No antigen is known for it.

Trimming stripped 4 bases from V and 8 bases from J, with 11 bases between. The germline CDR1 and CDR2 sequences are KGHSH and LQKENI. The CDR3 extends over 12 amino acids. Generated by immunoSEQ multiplex PCR, the TCRdb table keeps only in-frame clones and is missing some. The repertoire consists of some 150,000 clones, with approximately 78% occurring once and the leading ten covering 3.5% to 5%. Study-wide findings and caveats: With dominance at 160-218 and 743-854, vaccine-associated CD4 TCRs spanned spike. Females outnumbered males among donors, who were mostly white British; clonal diversity was possibly underestimated.

This chain uses TRBV18 with TRBJ1-2; D unresolved. The receptor's source is an adult in good health. Sequenced here: peripheral blood, sampled on day 0 of MenACWY control vaccination. The CDR3 bases are TGTGCCAGCTCACGATTAGAAGGGGGCTACACCTTC. Translated, it gives CASSRLEGGYTF.